The 27 T cell receptor beta chains below all came from one sample that was sequenced in a study of blood T cell repertoires in COVID-19. Profiled with immunoSEQ multiplex PCR; TCRdb holds only in-frame clones, not every one. The sample consists of some 50,000 clones, around 89% of them appearing once. Sequencing was carried out using peripheral blood. The source is a man aged 55 to 70 with acute or convalescent COVID-19.

The chain couples TRBV5-1 to TRBJ1-1; D may be TRBD1 (6 bases). The germline CDR1 and CDR2 sequences are SGHRS and YFSETQ. V lost 3 bases to trimming and J lost 1 base, with 13 bases between them. The CDR3 length is 15 residues. The CDR3: CASSSSGTTNTEAFF. The CDR3 DNA sequence: TGCGCCAGCAGCTCCTCCGGGACAACGAACACTGAAGCTTTCTTT.

This clone was picked up one time. This chain links TRBV2 with TRBJ1-2, with TRBD1 matching 7 bases. Germline values: CDR1 SNHLY, CDR2 FYNNEI. This CDR3 comprises 13 residues. After removal of 8 bases from V and 3 bases from J, the junction contained 6 bases not matched to a gene. The CDR3 region is CASLLGGHYGYTF. CDR3 nucleotides: TGTGCCAGCCTCCTAGGGGGCCACTATGGCTACACCTTC.

V usage is TRBV15 and J usage is TRBJ2-3, with 9 bases that match TRBD2. The germline V gene encodes CDR1 LNHNV and CDR2 YYDKDF (reference sequence). This CDR3 spans 16 amino acids. Trimming removed 2 bases from V and 2 bases from J; junction bases left unmatched: 5. CDR3 sequence: CATSRRAGGTTDTQYF. CDR3 bases: TGTGCCACCAGCAGAAGAGCGGGGGGAACCACAGATACGCAGTATTTT.

The chain employs TRBV2 and TRBJ2-7; 11 bases align to TRBD2. Germline V gives CDR1 SNHLY, CDR2 FYNNEI. The length of the CDR3 is 17 residues. After removal of 3 bases from V and 2 bases from J, the junction contained 9 bases not matched to a gene. The CDR3 loop is CASSDRPLAGGPYEQYF. As DNA, the CDR3 is TGTGCCAGCAGTGATCGCCCCTTAGCGGGGGGGCCCTACGAGCAGTACTTC.

This chain connects TRBV30 to TRBJ1-1; the D is unclear. The CDR3 is 13 amino acids. V gave up 3 bases and J gave up 1 base, with 9 bases separating them. The germline V gene encodes CDR1 GTSNPN and CDR2 SVGIG (reference sequence). Here the CDR3 reads CAWSTGWNTEAFF. The DNA for the CDR3 is TGTGCCTGGAGCACGGGGTGGAACACTGAAGCTTTCTTT.

This chain uses TRBV28 with TRBJ1-2; 9 bases are a match to TRBD1. The CDR3 is made up of 15 amino acids. Germline V gives CDR1 MDHEN, CDR2 SYDVKM. V lost 6 bases and J lost 4; bases outside the gene matches: 9. The CDR3 sequence: CASSRTGTGIYGYTF. The DNA for the CDR3 is TGTGCCAGCAGCAGGACCGGGACAGGGATCTATGGCTACACCTTC.

This chain joins TRBV27 and TRBJ2-7; possible D gene TRBD2, 7 bases. CDR3 size: 16 residues. Trimming left V 5 bases short and J 5 bases short, with 22 bases between. Germline V gives CDR1 MNHEY, CDR2 SMNVEV (reference sequence). The CDR3 region has the DNA TGTGCCAGCAGTACTCTAGGGGGGGCAATGATAAACGAGCAGTACTTC. Its translation is CASSTLGGAMINEQYF.

This clone was detected only once. This chain uses TRBV5-1 with TRBJ2-5, with 7 bases aligning to TRBD1. V lost 4 bases, J lost 5 bases, and 11 bases stayed unmatched. This CDR3 is built from 15 residues. Germline V lookup: CDR1 SGHRS, CDR2 YFSETQ. The CDR3 loop is CASSRSGGSGETQYF. The DNA of the CDR3 is TGCGCCAGCAGCAGATCAGGGGGATCGGGGGAGACCCAGTACTTC. Drawing the rest from reference TRBV5-1 and TRBJ2-5, the complete variable domain is KAGVTQTPRYLIKTRGQQVTLSCSPISGHRSVSWYQQTPGQGLQFLFEYFSETQRNKGNFPGRFSGRQFSNSRSEMNVSTLELGDSALYLCASSRSGGSGETQYFGPGTRLLVL.

The chain couples TRBV2 to TRBJ2-5, with TRBD2 identical over 14 bases. J gave up 8 bases and V 5 bases, and 16 bases lay outside the gene matches. The germline gives CDR1 SNHLY, CDR2 FYNNEI. CDR3 length equals 18 residues. The CDR3 here is CASSFFPRLAGGSLTQYF. The CDR3 DNA reads TGTGCCAGCAGTTTTTTCCCTAGACTAGCGGGGGGGTCCTTAACCCAGTACTTC. Full variable domain (remainder filled in from reference TRBV2 and TRBJ2-5): EPEVTQTPSHQVTQMGQEVILRCVPISNHLYFYWYRQILGQKVEFLVSFYNNEISEKSEIFDDQFSVERPDGSNFTLKIRSTKLEDSAMYFCASSFFPRLAGGSLTQYFGPGTRLLVL.

The CDR3 DNA reads as TGTGCCAGCAGCCGGACTAGCGGGGGGTCTAACACCGGGGAGCTGTTTTTT. Encoded protein: CASSRTSGGSNTGELFF. The rearrangement joins TRBV3-1 (or the pseudogene TRBV3-2) to TRBJ2-2; 14 positions agree with TRBD2. This CDR3 contains 17 residues. Losses at the gene ends were 4 bases for V and 2 bases for J; bases not matched to a gene: 3. Germline CDR1 and CDR2: LGHDT and YNNKEL (reference sequence).

The J gene is TRBJ1-3, the V gene TRBV5-1, with D perhaps matching TRBD1 (6 bases). Between the trimmed V and J ends, which lost 7 bases and 4 bases, there was a span of 12 bases. Germline V CDR1 and CDR2: SGHRS, YFSETQ. The CDR3 covers 13 residues. CDR3 protein: CASARDTGNTIYF. CDR3 bases: TGCGCCAGCGCCCGGGACACAGGAAACACCATATATTTT. Using reference TRBV5-1 and TRBJ1-3 for the parts outside the CDR3, the full variable domain is KAGVTQTPRYLIKTRGQQVTLSCSPISGHRSVSWYQQTPGQGLQFLFEYFSETQRNKGNFPGRFSGRQFSNSRSEMNVSTLELGDSALYLCASARDTGNTIYFGEGSWLTVV.

The rearrangement joins TRBV20-1 to TRBJ2-7; 9 bases fit TRBD1. The CDR3 has 11 residues. J lost 6 bases, V lost 5 bases, and 2 bases had no gene match. The germline gives CDR1 DFQATT, CDR2 SNEGSKA (reference sequence). CDR3 DNA: TGCAGTGCTGGACAGGGGCTCGAGCAGTACTTC. This gives the protein CSAGQGLEQYF.

This chain uses TRBV2 with TRBJ1-1; tentative D call: TRBD1 (6 bases). CDR1 is SNHLY and CDR2 is FYNNEI in the germline V gene. Deletions cut 4 bases from V and 11 bases from J, with 20 bases between. The CDR3 spans 14 residues. The CDR3 DNA is TGTGCCAGCAGTGGATTACTCATATCGGGGGGCGCTTTCTTT. Protein product: CASSGLLISGGAFF.

There are a few counts of this clone. V gene TRBV27 combines with J gene TRBJ1-5; D not resolved. Germline CDR1 MNHEY, CDR2 SMNVEV (reference sequence). V lost 5 bases, J lost 4 bases, and 9 bases lay in between. CDR3 length equals 13 residues. The CDR3 here is CASSADWNQPQHF. CDR3 coding DNA: TGTGCCAGCAGTGCGGACTGGAATCAGCCCCAGCATTTT.

V is TRBV21-1 and J is TRBJ1-5. TRBV21-1 is annotated as a pseudogene. This CDR3 region has 15 residues. CDR3 DNA sequence: TGTGCCAGCAGCAAAGGGGGGGAACTCAATCAGCCCCAGCATTTT. Translation: CASSKGGELNQPQHF.

J is TRBJ1-2 and V is TRBV5-1; D is possibly TRBD1 (5 bases). The germline gives CDR1 SGHRS, CDR2 YFSETQ. V was trimmed by 0 bases and J by 3 bases, leaving 12 bases between them. This CDR3 has 15 residues. CDR3 bases: TGCGCCAGCAGCTTGGCTGCAGGGATCGACTATGGCTACACCTTC. This gives the protein CASSLAAGIDYGYTF.

The chain recombines TRBV19 with TRBJ1-5, with 8 bases identical to TRBD1. Germline V gives CDR1 LNHDA, CDR2 SQIVND (reference sequence). The CDR3 has 15 residues. J gave up 4 bases and V 7 bases, and 9 bases lay outside the gene matches. The CDR3 nucleotides are TGTGCCAGTACATCATCGACAGGGGCAAATCAGCCCCAGCATTTT. It is translated as CASTSSTGANQPQHF.

Only one count was recorded for this clone. The chain carries TRBV6-1 and TRBJ2-1; possible D gene TRBD1, 5 bases. The germline CDR1 and CDR2 sequences are MNHNS and SASEGT. The V and J ends lost 3 bases and 13 bases respectively, with 13 bases between them. The length of the CDR3 is 12 residues. CDR3: CASSEMNRHQFF. CDR3 coding DNA: TGTGCCAGCAGTGAGATGAACAGGCATCAGTTCTTC.

This rearrangement joins TRBV27 to TRBJ1-5, with D perhaps matching TRBD1 (6 bases). The CDR3 is made up of 16 amino acids. Deletions cut 4 bases from V and 7 bases from J, with 20 bases between. CDR1 and CDR2 from the germline V gene are MNHEY and SMNVEV (reference sequence). The chain's CDR3 is CASSSRQALAGQPQHF. CDR3 in DNA: TGTGCCAGCAGTTCGCGACAGGCCCTAGCGGGACAGCCCCAGCATTTT.

V and J are TRBV1 and TRBJ2-7; the table's D call of TRBD2 was not tested on the DNA. TRBV1 counts as a pseudogene. This CDR3 region has 15 residues. CDR3: CTSSGRGPLSYEQYF. The CDR3 region has the DNA TGCACCAGCAGCGGGCGGGGCCCCCTCTCCTACGAGCAGTACTTC.

This clone showed up just a few times. This chain joins TRBV19 and TRBJ2-7, with 7 positions matching TRBD1. The CDR3 is 13 amino acids. Germline CDR1 and CDR2: LNHDA and SQIVND (reference sequence). J gave up 3 bases and V 6 bases, and 5 bases lay outside the gene matches. The CDR3 is CASSSDRFYEQYF. The CDR3 DNA reads TGTGCCAGTAGCTCGGACAGGTTCTACGAGCAGTACTTC.

This chain links TRBV6-5 with TRBJ2-1; 11 nucleotides match TRBD2. Germline-derived CDR1 and CDR2 are MNHEY and SVGAGI. This CDR3 contains 15 residues. V lost 5 bases, J lost 3 bases, and 3 bases stayed unmatched. The CDR3 DNA follows: TGTGCCAGCAGTCTAACTAGCGGGGGCTACAATGAGCAGTTCTTC. Its translation: CASSLTSGGYNEQFF.

The gene calls are TRBV9 and TRBJ1-2; maybe TRBD1 (5 bases). Trimming stripped 3 bases from V and 1 base from J, with 16 bases between. The germline V gene has CDR1 SGDLS and CDR2 YYNGEE. The CDR3 extends over 16 amino acids. CDR3 nucleotides: TGTGCCAGCAGCGACCCAACGCAGGGAAGTAACTATGGCTACACCTTC. Translating gives CASSDPTQGSNYGYTF. Complete variable domain (other parts from reference TRBV9 and TRBJ1-2): DSGVTQTPKHLITATGQRVTLRCSPRSGDLSVYWYQQSLDQGLQFLIQYYNGEERAKGNILERFSAQQFPDLHSELNLSSLELGDSALYFCASSDPTQGSNYGYTFGSGTRLTVV.

The CDR3 DNA follows: TGTGCCAGCATACTCTCTGGGGCCAACGTCCTGACTTTC. It is translated as CASILSGANVLTF. V gene TRBV5-6 combines with J gene TRBJ2-6; D ambiguous. Per the germline V gene, CDR1 is SGHDT and CDR2 is YYEEEE. This CDR3 is 13 amino acids long. Trimming removed 6 bases at V and 0 bases at J, with 4 bases between.

In its sample, this clone was seen a few times. The gene calls are TRBV2 and TRBJ1-5, with no clear D. Trimming cost V 6 bases and J 3 bases, with 12 bases left between them. This CDR3 spans 14 amino acids. Germline loops: CDR1 SNHLY, CDR2 FYNNEI. Here the CDR3 reads CASSTQIPNQPQHF. The CDR3 DNA sequence: TGTGCCAGCAGCACCCAGATACCCAATCAGCCCCAGCATTTT.

The chain employs TRBV6-4 and TRBJ1-3, with 10 bases fitting TRBD1. The CDR3 runs 16 residues. The germline CDR1 and CDR2 sequences are MRHNA and SNTAGT. Losses at the gene ends were 7 bases for V and 7 bases for J; bases not matched to a gene: 13. The CDR3 region has the DNA TGTGCCAGCATGACTGGACAGGGGGAGATGTGGAACACCATATATTTT. It codes for CASMTGQGEMWNTIYF.

V usage is TRBV3-1 (or the pseudogene TRBV3-2) and J usage is TRBJ2-3, with 14 bases fitting TRBD2. Trimming cost V 4 bases and J 1 base; bases outside gene matches: 4. The CDR3 is made up of 17 amino acids. Germline CDR1 LGHDT, CDR2 YNNKEL (reference sequence). As DNA, the CDR3 is TGTGCCAGCAGCCGACCGGGACTAGCGGGGGGCACAGATACGCAGTATTTT. It yields the protein CASSRPGLAGGTDTQYF.